This paragraph covers one T cell receptor (beta chain) sequence. The antigen remains undetermined. The data belong to a study of identical twins. TCRdb analysed the 5' RACE reads with MiXCR anew, one entry per CDR3 protein. This sample has 1.5 million to 2 million distinct CDR3 sequences, with about 32% found just once. Study-wide results and limits: Less excess twin sharing appeared in beta out-of-frame sequences. When twins shared out-of-frame alpha sequences, those sequences had excess low generation probability. Carriage of fewer insertions was seen in abundant cord blood beta clonotypes, whereas memory repertoires showed none.

Healthy Caucasians provided all donations. The sequence came from a newborn girl in good health. Sequencing was carried out using cord blood.

The DNA for the CDR3 is TGTGCCAGCAGCCAAGTCTACAACACTGAAGCTTTCTTT. This translates into CASSQVYNTEAFF. This chain joins TRBV3-1 and TRBJ1-1; D is unclear. CDR1 LGHDT and CDR2 YNNKEL come from the germline V gene (reference sequence). CDR3 size: 13 residues. The V and J ends lost 1 base and 2 bases respectively, with 5 bases between them.